The next 21 T cell receptor beta chains were all read from a single sample in a study of blood T cell repertoires in COVID-19 (dated by TCRdb to the early 2020s). The method behind the library was the immunoSEQ multiplex PCR assay. Imported from immuneACCESS, the table was reduced by TCRdb to in-frame sequences with V and J called. These copies leave out some clones; in studies compared against another copy, an unresolved V gene accounts for under half, and the cause of the remainder is not known. The sample table holds approximately 300,000 clones, of which around 90% were seen once. Together, the top ten hold 6.5% to 8% of the sample. Sample: peripheral blood. The origin of the receptors is a woman aged 30 to 39 with COVID-19, enrolled during active disease.

The chain has TRBV30 and TRBJ1-1, with D tentatively TRBD1 (5 bases). V lost 4 bases to trimming and J lost 5 bases, with 11 bases between them. This CDR3 region has 12 residues. The germline gives CDR1 GTSNPN, CDR2 SVGIG (reference sequence). Here the CDR3 reads CAWTGGWTEAFF. The CDR3 bases are TGTGCCTGGACCGGGGGTTGGACTGAAGCTTTCTTT.

The chain uses TRBV6-5 and TRBJ2-1; 8 bases fit TRBD2. The germline V gene encodes CDR1 MNHEY and CDR2 SVGAGI. The length of the CDR3 is 14 residues. With V trimmed by 4 bases and J by 10 bases, 9 bases remained unmatched. The CDR3 loop is CASSSSSGSPEQFF. CDR3 bases: TGTGCCAGCAGTTCTTCTAGCGGGTCACCGGAGCAGTTCTTC.

V is TRBV19 and J is TRBJ1-5; 8 bases match TRBD1. V was pared by 5 bases and J by 1 base, with 7 bases of the junction left unmatched. The germline V gene encodes CDR1 LNHDA and CDR2 SQIVND (reference sequence). The CDR3 covers 16 residues. CDR3 amino acids: CASSLPGQVSNQPQHF. DNA for the CDR3: TGTGCCAGTAGTCTACCGGGACAGGTCAGCAATCAGCCCCAGCATTTT.

V is TRBV24-1 and J is TRBJ2-1; 7 positions agree with TRBD2. Unmatched junction bases numbered 11, after V lost 5 bases and J lost 8 bases. The CDR3 extends over 15 amino acids. Per the germline V gene, CDR1 is KGHDR and CDR2 is SFDVKD. The DNA for the CDR3 is TGTGCCACCAGTGCCCTTGGGGGGGACGGATATGAGCAGTTCTTC. Translating it yields CATSALGGDGYEQFF.

CDR3 protein: CATSDYINEQFF. For the CDR3, the DNA is TGTGCCACCAGTGATTACATCAATGAGCAGTTCTTC. The rearrangement joins TRBV24-1 to TRBJ2-1; unclear D gene. Germline CDR1 reads KGHDR; CDR2 reads SFDVKD. Trimming pared 2 bases from V and 6 bases from J, leaving 4 bases between. This CDR3 spans 12 amino acids.

The chain employs TRBV19 and TRBJ1-4, with D possibly being TRBD1 (5 bases). The CDR3 sequence is 16 residues long. Germline V gives CDR1 LNHDA, CDR2 SQIVND (reference sequence). V lost 8 bases, J lost 3 bases, and 19 bases lay in between. The CDR3, as DNA: TGTGCCAGTGTGCGATTCCAAGGGGATCCTAATGAAAAACTGTTTTTT. This codes for CASVRFQGDPNEKLFF.

This chain joins TRBV30 and TRBJ2-1; D may be TRBD2 (6 bases). V shed 5 bases and J shed 10 bases, with 21 bases lying between them. The CDR3 runs to 14 residues. Germline V gives CDR1 GTSNPN, CDR2 SVGIG (reference sequence). CDR3 loop: CAWDYGGRREEQFF. CDR3 nucleotide sequence: TGTGCCTGGGATTATGGAGGGAGAAGGGAGGAGCAGTTCTTC.

The V and J genes are TRBV5-1 and TRBJ1-2; no clear D gene. The germline V and J ends were trimmed by 0 bases and 0 bases, with 12 bases remaining between them. In germline, CDR1 is SGHRS, CDR2 YFSETQ. The CDR3 has 16 amino acids. This CDR3 is CASSLGSGTANYGYTF. The CDR3 DNA reads TGCGCCAGCAGCTTGGGGTCGGGTACGGCTAACTATGGCTACACCTTC.

This sequence joins TRBV9 and TRBJ2-1; TRBD1 agrees at 8 bases. This CDR3 is built from 15 residues. V gave up 0 bases and J gave up 8 bases; unmatched junction bases: 7. CDR1 is SGDLS, CDR2 YYNGEE, per germline. CDR3 loop: CASSVVGQGGDEQFF. The CDR3 DNA sequence: TGTGCCAGCAGCGTAGTTGGACAGGGCGGGGATGAGCAGTTCTTC.

The chain carries TRBV2 and TRBJ1-4, with D tentatively TRBD1 (5 bases). V gave up 4 bases and J gave up 5 bases, with 17 bases separating them. Looked up from germline, CDR1 is SNHLY and CDR2 is FYNNEI. The CDR3 consists of 16 residues. The CDR3 DNA reads as TGTGCCAGCAGTGCTTTGGGGGGAGAGGCAAATGAAAAACTGTTTTTT. Protein: CASSALGGEANEKLFF.

This clone was detected only once. This sequence joins TRBV29-1 and TRBJ2-7; TRBD1 matches 7 bases. Trimming cost V 5 bases and J 4 bases; bases outside gene matches: 8. The germline V gene has CDR1 SQVTM and CDR2 ANQGSEA. The CDR3 loop spans 13 amino acids. The CDR3 sequence is CSVLPRDSYEQYF. CDR3 in DNA: TGCAGCGTTCTCCCCCGGGACAGTTACGAGCAGTACTTC.

The gene calls are TRBV6-2 or TRBV6-3 and TRBJ2-7; TRBD1 matches at 7 bases. After removal of 4 bases from V and 2 bases from J, the junction contained 5 bases not matched to a gene. The germline CDR1 and CDR2 sequences are MNHEY and SVGEGT. This CDR3 is 14 amino acids long. In DNA, the CDR3 is TGTGCCAGCAGTTCAGGGGGATGGGCCTACGAGCAGTACTTC. This translates into CASSSGGWAYEQYF.

The V gene is TRBV28, the J gene TRBJ2-2; maybe TRBD2 (6 bases). This CDR3 is built from 16 residues. Trimming left V 6 bases short and J 3 bases short, with 17 bases between. Germline-derived CDR1 and CDR2 are MDHEN and SYDVKM. The CDR3 nucleotides are TGTGCCAGCAGGCTTTCCGGGACTCCTCACACCGGGGAGCTGTTTTTT. Protein product: CASRLSGTPHTGELFF.

The CDR3 region has the DNA TGTGCCAGCAGTGATTCACAGGGGCTAAATGAAAAACTGTTTTTT. Its protein is CASSDSQGLNEKLFF. The V call is TRBV6-1, the J call TRBJ1-4; 7 bases agree with TRBD1. CDR1 is MNHNS, CDR2 SASEGT, per germline. Trimming at V came to 3 bases and at J to 5 bases, leaving 6 bases not matched to a gene. The CDR3 covers 15 residues.

This chain uses TRBV7-9 with TRBJ2-7; D call uncertain. The CDR3 spans 14 residues. Trimming pared 4 bases from V and 1 base from J, leaving 11 bases between. Germline V lookup: CDR1 SEHNR, CDR2 FQNEAQ (reference sequence). The CDR3 bases are TGTGCCAGCAGCTCTTTTGAAGCTTCCTACGAGCAGTACTTC. Its translation is CASSSFEASYEQYF.

With regard to this clone: Germline and junction disagree at one end, which may indicate a read error. The chain has TRBV7-2 and TRBJ1-1, with D maybe TRBD1 (6 bases). The germline gives CDR1 SGHTA, CDR2 FQGNSA. The CDR3 length is 14 residues. The CDR3 reads CASSPKGGNAEAFF. The CDR3 DNA follows: TGTGCCAGCAGCCCTAAGGGGGGGAACGCTGAAGCTTTCTTT.

This chain uses TRBV30 with TRBJ1-2; 8 bases fit TRBD1. Germline V CDR1 and CDR2: GTSNPN, SVGIG (reference sequence). V was pared by 1 base and J by 1 base, with 2 bases of the junction left unmatched. The CDR3 sequence is 14 residues long. CDR3 bases: TGTGCCTGGAGTGCAGACAGGGGTAACTATGGCTACACCTTC. Translating it yields CAWSADRGNYGYTF.

This chain joins TRBV5-1 and TRBJ1-6; 8 bases fit TRBD1. The CDR3 consists of 16 residues. J was trimmed by 10 bases and V by 0 bases; bases with no gene match: 9. The germline V gene encodes CDR1 SGHRS and CDR2 YFSETQ. The CDR3 sequence: CASSLDPTGVRSPLHF. For the CDR3, the DNA is TGCGCCAGCAGCTTGGACCCGACAGGGGTCAGGTCACCCCTCCACTTT.

This sequence joins TRBV4-1 and TRBJ1-6; 9 nucleotides line up with TRBD1. The V and J ends lost 2 bases and 8 bases, in that order; junction bases with no gene match: 7. The CDR3 has 16 amino acids. Germline CDR1 is MGHRA and CDR2 is YSYEKL. The CDR3 DNA reads TGCGCCAGCAGCCAACCTGTACGGGACAGGGATTCACCCCTCCACTTT. Amino acid sequence: CASSQPVRDRDSPLHF.

The chain carries TRBV11-2 and TRBJ2-5; TRBD1 might be the D (6 bases). The V and J ends lost 4 bases and 3 bases respectively, with 12 bases between them. CDR1 is SGHAT, CDR2 FQNNGV, per germline. CDR3 size: 14 residues. The CDR3 spells CASSSTYREETQYF. The CDR3 coding sequence is TGTGCCAGCAGCTCGACCTACAGGGAAGAGACCCAGTACTTC.

The V and J genes are TRBV5-1 and TRBJ2-7; 15 nucleotides align to TRBD2. This CDR3 has 15 amino acids. Germline V gives CDR1 SGHRS, CDR2 YFSETQ. Trimming at V came to 5 bases and at J to 6 bases, leaving 6 bases not matched to a gene. The CDR3 spells CASRPGLAGGSEQYF. As DNA, the CDR3 is TGCGCCAGCAGGCCGGGACTAGCGGGAGGAAGCGAGCAGTACTTC. The full variable domain, completed using reference TRBV5-1 and TRBJ2-7, is KAGVTQTPRYLIKTRGQQVTLSCSPISGHRSVSWYQQTPGQGLQFLFEYFSETQRNKGNFPGRFSGRQFSNSRSEMNVSTLELGDSALYLCASRPGLAGGSEQYFGPGTRLTVT.